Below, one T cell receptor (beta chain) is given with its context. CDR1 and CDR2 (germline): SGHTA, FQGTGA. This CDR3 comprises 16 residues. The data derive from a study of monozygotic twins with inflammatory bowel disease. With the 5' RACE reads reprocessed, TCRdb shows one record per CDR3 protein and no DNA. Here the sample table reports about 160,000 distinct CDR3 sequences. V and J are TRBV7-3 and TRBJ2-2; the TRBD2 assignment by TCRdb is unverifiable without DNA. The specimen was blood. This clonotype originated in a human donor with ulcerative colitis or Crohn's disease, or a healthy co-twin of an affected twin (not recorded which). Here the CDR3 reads CASSLGQGLVPGELFF.